This T cell receptor beta chain was profiled in a study of blood T cell repertoires in COVID-19. At the level of the study: Acute-phase and convalescent COVID-19 samples originated in the United States, Italy and Spain. Sample material is recorded as cDNA or gDNA derived from T cells, B-cell-depleted T cells, or PBMCs.

The CDR3 is made up of 14 amino acids. In germline, CDR1 is LNHDA, CDR2 SQIVND (reference sequence). V lost 9 bases and J lost 0; bases outside the gene matches: 5. Per the study methods: Reference gene primer amplification yielded estimated nucleated cell counts. Only in-frame clones appear in the TCRdb table, and some are missing; sequencing was by immunoSEQ multiplex PCR. The D gene and trimming were derived from the DNA, and the V and J assignments and clone size from that table. The sample consists of 50,000 to 80,000 clones, more than 65% of them appearing once. This receptor was taken from a woman in her sixties with acute or convalescent COVID-19. The rearrangement uses TRBV19 and TRBJ1-5; 7 bases fit TRBD1. The sample was peripheral blood. This CDR3 is CASAGQNSNQPQHF. DNA of the CDR3: TGTGCCAGCGCGGGACAGAATAGCAATCAGCCCCAGCATTTT.